The sequence of this TCR beta chain was determined in a study of cytomegalovirus exposure and HLA in healthy donors. The CDR3 sequence is 15 residues long. The V and J ends lost 3 bases and 12 bases respectively, with 24 bases between them. Germline loops: CDR1 LNHNV, CDR2 YYDKDF (reference sequence). The PCR employed 60 Vbeta primers together with 13 Jbeta primers. Method: immunoSEQ multiplex PCR; TCRdb's copy keeps in-frame clones and lacks some. This table holds around 200,000 clones. The sequenced material came from PBMCs. The J gene is TRBJ2-7, the V gene TRBV15; D possibly corresponds to TRBD2 (6 bases). The receptor was isolated from a girl aged 2-10 years in good health and CMV-seropositive. DNA for the CDR3: TGTGCCACCAGCAGTCAGCCGGGAGCTACAGCCACACGGTACTTC. This gives the protein CATSSQPGATATRYF.